These 3 T cell receptor beta chains were all obtained from the same sample, sequenced in a study of cytomegalovirus exposure and HLA in healthy donors. PCR used 60 Vbeta primers and 13 Jbeta primers. Measured with immunoSEQ multiplex PCR; TCRdb has only the in-frame clones, and not every one. The sample records over 250,000 clones, around two thirds being singletons. Sequencing was done on a sample of PBMCs. These receptor sequences come from a female donor in good health and CMV-seronegative.

Of note for this clone: Other DNA sequences in the same sample also yield this CDR3. The chain links TRBV5-1 to TRBJ1-1; 8 nucleotides match TRBD1. V was clipped by 2 bases and J by 1 base; unmatched bases: 1. The CDR3 has 14 amino acids. Per the germline V gene, CDR1 is SGHRS and CDR2 is YFSETQ. This chain's CDR3 is CASSLTGGNTEAFF. CDR3 in DNA: TGCGCCAGCAGCTTAACAGGGGGGAACACTGAAGCTTTCTTT.

J is TRBJ1-4 and V is TRBV5-1; 9 bases match TRBD1. Germline V lookup: CDR1 SGHRS, CDR2 YFSETQ. The CDR3 spans 16 residues. Unmatched junction bases numbered 14, after V lost 0 bases and J lost 14 bases. For the CDR3, the DNA is TGCGCCAGCAGCTTGGACAACACAGGGGGCAGTGCACGGCTGTTTTTT. Amino acids: CASSLDNTGGSARLFF.

The chain has TRBV28 and TRBJ2-7; D is possibly TRBD1 (6 bases). This CDR3 is 13 amino acids long. Germline V CDR1 and CDR2: MDHEN, SYDVKM. V gave up 7 bases and J gave up 4 bases, with 14 bases separating them. DNA of the CDR3: TGTGCCAGCATATCAGGGGCTCGGTACGAGCAGTACTTC. Translation: CASISGARYEQYF.